This TCR beta chain was identified in a study of cytomegalovirus exposure and HLA in healthy donors. General observations from the study: In vitro checks showed that three CMV-associated chains really do target CMV antigens.

The PCR made use of 60 Vbeta and 13 Jbeta primers. TCRdb's table, derived via immunoSEQ multiplex PCR, lists solely in-frame clones and lacks some. This sample has some 160,000 clones, with around 77% found just once. This clone was observed a single time. Its specificity is unknown. Source material: PBMCs. The source of this sequence is a woman aged 25 to 39 in good health and CMV-seronegative.

CDR3 loop: CASSLGGSTDTQYF. CDR3 sequence (DNA): TGCGCCAGCAGCTTGGGCGGAAGCACAGATACGCAGTATTTT. V is TRBV5-1 and J is TRBJ2-3; D ambiguous. CDR1 is SGHRS and CDR2 is YFSETQ in the germline V gene. This CDR3 is built from 14 residues. Trimming shortened V by 0 bases and J by 0 bases, and 5 bases separated the two germline ends.